A selection of T cell receptor beta chains follows, all from one sample in a study of post-analysis software for immune sequencing data. TCRdb processed the PCR reads anew with MiXCR; each CDR3 protein has one entry. The sample yields about 770,000 distinct CDR3 sequences, approximately 44% seen once. Specimen: blood. Source of these receptors: a girl aged 5-17 years with multiple sclerosis. CDR3s include the opening cysteine and the closing phenylalanine or tryptophan. The order of the fields is CDR3 length, V gene, J gene, CDR3 protein.

>15|TRBV20-1|TRBJ1-5
CSAREALGGNQPQHF
>16|TRBV4-3|TRBJ2-1
CASSQAWTTSYNEQFF
>21|TRBV11-2|TRBJ2-7
CASSLVVWARSRLAGDNEQYF
>13|TRBV29-1|TRBJ2-7
CSVARTPSYEQYF
>18|TRBV7-8|TRBJ2-3
CASSFPRAGATSTDTQYF
>12|TRBV29-1|TRBJ2-5
CSIDGGEETQYF
>16|TRBV20-1|TRBJ2-3
CSANTPGQWGTDTQYF
>15|TRBV5-5|TRBJ2-3
CASSSRVAEGDTQYF
>15|TRBV15|TRBJ2-1
CATNPGAGGSNEQFF
>12|TRBV29-1|TRBJ2-7
CSVLRVGNEQYF
>16|TRBV18|TRBJ2-5
CASSPQGTSVLETQYF
>15|TRBV20-1|TRBJ2-7
CSARVLAGGPYEQYF
>16|TRBV5-5|TRBJ2-1
CASREGLAALDDEQFF
>17|TRBV5-6|TRBJ2-6
CASRGPGLSSGANVLTF
>14|TRBV12-5|TRBJ2-7
CASGLAGGRDEQYF
>12|TRBV20-1|TRBJ2-1
CSAHRGYNEQFF
>16|TRBV4-3|TRBJ2-7
CASSQEVGERSYEQYF
>15|TRBV6-5|TRBJ2-2
CASSYKGPNTGELFF
>13|TRBV24-1|TRBJ1-5
CATQGTVNQPQHF
>14|TRBV5-4|TRBJ2-3
CASSLGPKSDTQYF
>14|TRBV12-3/TRBV12-4|TRBJ1-6
CASSFSPGGSPLHF
>15|TRBV28|TRBJ2-1
CASSLWQGAYNEQFF
>14|TRBV10-3|TRBJ1-2
CAISDEGEVYGYTF
>16|TRBV10-3|TRBJ1-1
CAVSDTDYRENTEAFF
>15|TRBV6-5|NA
CASRNPGQGRHEQYF
>18|TRBV20-1|TRBJ2-7
CSARDGDRGNRPPYEQYF
>14|TRBV29-1|TRBJ2-5
CSVEGGLYEETQYF
>14|TRBV12-3/TRBV12-4|TRBJ2-7
CASRRTSGSYEQYF
>15|TRBV4-3|TRBJ2-1
CASSQDQGRPHEQFF
>13|TRBV6-1|TRBJ2-1
CASSGTSGRELFF
>15|TRBV7-2|TRBJ2-7
CASSHLALSSYEQYF
>16|TRBV12-3/TRBV12-4|TRBJ1-4
CASRPTGGRTNEKLFF
>15|TRBV5-5|TRBJ1-1
CASSWGTGGNTEAFF
>17|TRBV11-1|TRBJ2-2
CASSLDSGYPERGELFF
>13|TRBV24-1|TRBJ1-5
CATGRGSNQPQHF
>15|TRBV28|TRBJ2-5
CASSFSRPNTETQYF
>14|TRBV27|TRBJ2-7
CASSLGQSAYEQYF
>15|TRBV27|NA
CASSPRPGTRETQYF
>15|TRBV9|TRBJ2-7
CASSPSGLAVYEQYF
>13|TRBV6-6|NA
CASSYGGSIEQYF
>14|TRBV6-5|TRBJ1-2
CASSYGTGLGGYTF
>13|TRBV6-4|TRBJ2-3
CASSAEGADTQYF
>14|TRBV20-1|TRBJ1-5
CSAREGFSNQPQHF
>16|TRBV7-9|TRBJ2-4
CASSQTAGTPKNIQYF
>16|TRBV5-8|TRBJ2-6
CASSRGLAYGANVLTF
>16|TRBV24-1|TRBJ2-3
CATSDFPYRVPDTQYF
>15|TRBV6-4|TRBJ1-2
CASSDSPSGADGYTF
>16|TRBV20-1|TRBJ2-1
CSASPQGQGDYNEQFF
>15|TRBV12-3/TRBV12-4|TRBJ1-6
CASSLTGFGNSPLHF
>15|TRBV5-1|NA
CASSLGTGGVYEQYF
>14|TRBV15|TRBJ2-1
CATSRDNRVDEQFF
>13|TRBV12-3/TRBV12-4|TRBJ1-2
CASSPRVGYGYTF